This passage covers 5 T cell receptor beta chains from one sample sequenced in a study of blood T cell repertoires in COVID-19. Produced via immunoSEQ multiplex PCR; TCRdb's table is partial and in-frame only. The sample has about 300,000 clones; roughly 84% are singletons. The sample comprised peripheral blood. All receptors derive from a human donor with COVID-19, enrolled during active disease. The donor label of this sample is uncertain.

The V and J genes are TRBV28 and TRBJ2-4, with a tentative D call TRBD1 (6 bases). Germline V gene lookup returns CDR1 MDHEN and CDR2 SYDVKM. V shed 6 bases and J shed 1 base, with 19 bases lying between them. The CDR3 length is 17 residues. Written as DNA, the CDR3 is TGTGCCAGCAGGCCAATTAGGACAGACGGGGCCAAAAACATTCAGTACTTC. Residues: CASRPIRTDGAKNIQYF.

A few counts support this clone. This sequence joins TRBV12-3 or TRBV12-4 and TRBJ1-1; D ambiguous. V lost 6 bases and J lost 3, with 11 bases in between. CDR3 length: 13 residues. CDR3 bases: TGTGCCAGCAGCGGACTGCTGGACACTGAAGCTTTCTTT. Translated, it gives CASSGLLDTEAFF.

The chain employs TRBV7-3 and TRBJ2-1; the match to TRBD2 covers 7 bases. Germline V lookup: CDR1 SGHTA, CDR2 FQGTGA. Unmatched junction bases numbered 11, after V lost 1 base and J lost 8 bases. This CDR3 is built from 16 residues. The CDR3 spells CASSLSQSSGLYEQFF. Written as DNA, the CDR3 is TGTGCCAGCAGCTTAAGCCAGTCTAGCGGTTTATATGAGCAGTTCTTC.

The chain recombines TRBV7-2 with TRBJ2-7; weak D call: TRBD1 (7 bases). The CDR3 totals 14 residues. Germline loops: CDR1 SGHTA, CDR2 FQGNSA. The V gene lost 2 bases and the J gene lost 4 bases, with 12 bases spanning the gap. The CDR3 DNA is TGTGCCAGCAGCTTACCAGGGGGGTTTTACGAGCAGTACTTC. Amino acids: CASSLPGGFYEQYF.

The chain recombines TRBV4-1 with TRBJ2-7, with 9 nucleotides matching TRBD1. J gave up 6 bases and V 2 bases, and 11 bases lay outside the gene matches. Germline V gene data show CDR1 as MGHRA and CDR2 as YSYEKL. The length of the CDR3 is 16 residues. This chain's CDR3 is CASSQPRDRATSEQYF. CDR3 sequence (DNA): TGCGCCAGCAGCCAACCCCGGGACAGGGCCACCTCCGAGCAGTACTTC.